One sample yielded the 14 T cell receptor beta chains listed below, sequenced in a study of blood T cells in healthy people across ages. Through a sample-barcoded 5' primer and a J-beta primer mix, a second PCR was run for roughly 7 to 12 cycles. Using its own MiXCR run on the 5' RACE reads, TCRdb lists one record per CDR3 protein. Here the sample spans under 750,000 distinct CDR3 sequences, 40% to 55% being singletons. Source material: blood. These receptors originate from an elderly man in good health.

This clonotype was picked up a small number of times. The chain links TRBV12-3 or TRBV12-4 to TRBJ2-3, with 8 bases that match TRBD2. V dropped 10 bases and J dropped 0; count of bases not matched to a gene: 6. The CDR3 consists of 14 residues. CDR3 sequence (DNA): TGTGCCACCAGGCGGGGGGCAAGCACAGATACGCAGTATTTT. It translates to CATRRGASTDTQYF.

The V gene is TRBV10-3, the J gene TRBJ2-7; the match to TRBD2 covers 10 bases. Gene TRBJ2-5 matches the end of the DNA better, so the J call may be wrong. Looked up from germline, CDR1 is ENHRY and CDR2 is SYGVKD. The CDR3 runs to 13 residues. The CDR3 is CAITTLAGETQYF. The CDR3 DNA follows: TGTGCCATCACTACACTAGCGGGGGAGACCCAGTACTTC.

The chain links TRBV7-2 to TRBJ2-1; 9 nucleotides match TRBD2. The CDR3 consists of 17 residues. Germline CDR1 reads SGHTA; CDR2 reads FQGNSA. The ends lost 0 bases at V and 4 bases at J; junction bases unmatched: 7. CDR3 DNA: TGTGCCAGCAGCTTAGCGTGGGGCGGGGGGGCTTACAATGAGCAGTTCTTC. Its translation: CASSLAWGGGAYNEQFF.

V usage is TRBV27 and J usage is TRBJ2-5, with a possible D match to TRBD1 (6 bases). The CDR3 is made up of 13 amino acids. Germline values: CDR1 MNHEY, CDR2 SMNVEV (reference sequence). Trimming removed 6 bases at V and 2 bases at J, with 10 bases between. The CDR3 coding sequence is TGTGCCAGCAGCCACAGGGTTCAAGAGACCCAGTACTTC. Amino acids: CASSHRVQETQYF.

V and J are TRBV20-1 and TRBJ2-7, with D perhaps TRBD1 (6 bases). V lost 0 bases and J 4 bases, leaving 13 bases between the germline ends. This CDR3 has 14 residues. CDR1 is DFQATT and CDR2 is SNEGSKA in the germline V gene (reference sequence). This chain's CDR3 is CSAREGGQPYEQYF. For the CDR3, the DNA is TGCAGTGCTAGAGAAGGGGGTCAGCCGTACGAGCAGTACTTC.

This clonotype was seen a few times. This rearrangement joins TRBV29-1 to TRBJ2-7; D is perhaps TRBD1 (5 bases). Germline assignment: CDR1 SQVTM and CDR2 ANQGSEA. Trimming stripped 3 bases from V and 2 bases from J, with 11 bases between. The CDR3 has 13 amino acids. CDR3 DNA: TGCAGCGTTGAGTGGGGCGGAACCTACGAGCAGTACTTC. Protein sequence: CSVEWGGTYEQYF.

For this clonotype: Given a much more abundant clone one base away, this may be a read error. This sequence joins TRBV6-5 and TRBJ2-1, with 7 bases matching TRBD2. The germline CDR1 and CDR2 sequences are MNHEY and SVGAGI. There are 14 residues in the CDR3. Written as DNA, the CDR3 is TGTGCCGGCAGTTACAGGACTAGTGATTATGAGCAGTTCTTC. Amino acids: CAGSYRTSDYEQFF.

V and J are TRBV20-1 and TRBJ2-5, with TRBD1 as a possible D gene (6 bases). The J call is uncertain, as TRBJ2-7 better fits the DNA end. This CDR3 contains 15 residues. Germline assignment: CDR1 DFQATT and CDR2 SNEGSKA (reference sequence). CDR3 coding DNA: TGCAGTGCTAGAAACGGACAGCTTTATCCCTACGAGCAGTACTTC. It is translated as CSARNGQLYPYEQYF.

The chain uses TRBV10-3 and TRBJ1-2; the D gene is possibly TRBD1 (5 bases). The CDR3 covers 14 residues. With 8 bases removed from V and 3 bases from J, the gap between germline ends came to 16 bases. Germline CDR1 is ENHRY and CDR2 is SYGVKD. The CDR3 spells CAIGAGVGDYGYTF. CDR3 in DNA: TGTGCCATCGGAGCGGGGGTCGGCGACTATGGCTACACCTTC.

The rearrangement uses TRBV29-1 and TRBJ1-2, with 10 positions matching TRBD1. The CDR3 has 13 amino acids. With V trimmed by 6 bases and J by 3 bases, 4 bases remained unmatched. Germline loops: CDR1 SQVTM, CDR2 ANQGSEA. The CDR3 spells CSVGTGVDYGYTF. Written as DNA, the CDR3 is TGCAGCGTCGGGACAGGGGTTGACTATGGCTACACCTTC.

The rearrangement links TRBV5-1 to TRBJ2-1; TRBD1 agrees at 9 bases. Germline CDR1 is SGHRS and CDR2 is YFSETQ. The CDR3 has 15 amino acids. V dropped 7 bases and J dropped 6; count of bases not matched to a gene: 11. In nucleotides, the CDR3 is TGCGCCAGCCGGGACCGACAGGGGGGTTTCAATGAGCAGTTCTTC. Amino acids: CASRDRQGGFNEQFF.

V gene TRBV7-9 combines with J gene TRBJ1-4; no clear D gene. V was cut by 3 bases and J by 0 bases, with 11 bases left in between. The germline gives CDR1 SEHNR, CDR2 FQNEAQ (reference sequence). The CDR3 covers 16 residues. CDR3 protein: CASSFGEFATNEKLFF. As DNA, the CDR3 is TGTGCCAGCAGCTTTGGGGAATTTGCAACTAATGAAAAACTGTTTTTT. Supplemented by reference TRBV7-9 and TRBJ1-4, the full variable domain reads DTGVSQNPRHKITKRGQNVTFRCDPISEHNRLYWYRQTLGQGPEFLTYFQNEAQLEKSRLLSDRFSAERPKGSFSTLEIQRTEQGDSAMYLCASSFGEFATNEKLFFGSGTQLSVL.

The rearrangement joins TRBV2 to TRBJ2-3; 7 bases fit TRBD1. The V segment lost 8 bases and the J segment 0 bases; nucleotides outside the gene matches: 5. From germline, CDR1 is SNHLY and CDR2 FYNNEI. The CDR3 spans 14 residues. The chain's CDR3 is CASDRDSSTDTQYF. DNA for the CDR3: TGTGCCAGCGATCGGGACAGTAGCACAGATACGCAGTATTTT.

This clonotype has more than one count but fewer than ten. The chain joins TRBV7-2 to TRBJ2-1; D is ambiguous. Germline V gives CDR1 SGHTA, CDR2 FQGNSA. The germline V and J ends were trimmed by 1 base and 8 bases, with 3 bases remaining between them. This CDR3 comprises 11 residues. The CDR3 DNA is TGTGCCAGCAGCTTAGTGTATGAGCAGTTCTTC. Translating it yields CASSLVYEQFF. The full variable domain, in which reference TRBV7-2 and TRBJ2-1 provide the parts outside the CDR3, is GAGVSQSPSNKVTEKGKDVELRCDPISGHTALYWYRQSLGQGLEFLIYFQGNSAPDKSGLPSDRFSAERTGGSVSTLTIQRTQQEDSAVYLCASSLVYEQFFGPGTRLTVL.